This entry features one T cell receptor beta chain sequence. No antigen is known for it. Patients sequenced had flow cytometry evidence of CD8+CD57+ cell expansion. There were no patients without severe acquired aplastic anemia. Germline assignment: CDR1 SGHNT and CDR2 YENEEA. V lost 6 bases, J lost 9 bases, and 8 bases stayed unmatched. The CDR3 covers 14 residues. These data belong to a study of CD8+CD57+ T cells in acquired aplastic anemia. Across the study: Recorded DNA amounts for sorted CD4+ and CD8+ cells had an average of 3.2 ug.

Both TCR beta VDJ combination and CDR3 sequence profiling were carried out. Genomic DNA was the template for this profiling. TCRdb called the reads again in MiXCR, with one record for every CDR3 protein. The sample has hundreds of thousands of distinct CDR3 sequences; approximately 58% are singletons. General study results and limits: Patients had twenty-nine CD8+ CDR3 sequences in common with controls (the shared set).

The chain links TRBV11-3 to TRBJ2-1; 10 bases align to TRBD1. This clonotype originated in a human donor with aplastic anemia. The sequenced sample was sorted CD4+, CD8+, or CD8+CD57+ T cells (not recorded which) from PBMCs. For the CDR3, the DNA is TGTGCCAGCAGTGGTAGCGGGGACAGGGGTGAGCAGTTCTTC. Its protein is CASSGSGDRGEQFF.